This TCR beta chain came from a study of cytomegalovirus exposure and HLA in healthy donors. Regarding this clone: Its specificity is not known.

Study-wide points: A later analysis by the authors found several of the most significant clusters apparently linked to common viral pathogens. Based on reports, TCR beta sequences accurately predicted HLA-A and HLA-B alleles for most subjects. The sole available immune exposure information was CMV serostatus. Across all donors, roughly uniform sequencing depth was an assumption of the presence/absence analyses.

In the PCR, 60 Vbeta and 13 Jbeta primers were used. Clones were read by immunoSEQ multiplex PCR, and TCRdb kept only the in-frame ones, dropping some. The repertoire holds 100,000 to 150,000 clones, with approximately 78% as singletons. There are 13 residues in the CDR3. In germline, CDR1 is KGHSH, CDR2 LQKENI. Trimming cost V 0 bases and J 3 bases, with 4 bases left between them. Sequenced input: PBMCs. This clonotype originated in a woman aged 35 to 49 in good health and CMV-seronegative. This chain links TRBV18 with TRBJ2-3; D is undetermined. The CDR3 nucleotides read TGTGCCAGCTCACCACCTAATACAGATACGCAGTATTTT. It translates to CASSPPNTDTQYF.